Each of the 32 T cell receptor beta chains below was sequenced from the same sample in a study of blood T cell repertoires in COVID-19 (dated by TCRdb to 2020 to 2021). The protocol used for the library was the immunoSEQ multiplex PCR assay. TCRdb re-hosts the immuneACCESS table, in-frame sequences only. Its copies lack some clones; in the studies checked, an unresolved V gene accounts for under half of them, and the cause for the rest is not known. In this sample the table shows over 120,000 clones, around 81% of which occur a single time. Clones ranked in the top ten supply around 8.2% of the sample. The specimen sequenced was peripheral blood. The receptors here all came from a human donor in a cohort sampled during active COVID-19.

The chain carries TRBV18 and TRBJ2-5; 7 bases fit TRBD1. CDR1 is KGHSH and CDR2 is LQKENI in the germline V gene. CDR3 length equals 15 residues. The V gene end was trimmed by 5 bases and the J gene end by 2 bases; junction bases not matched to a gene: 8. The CDR3 sequence: CASSFGDSIQETQYF. CDR3 DNA sequence: TGTGCCAGCTCATTTGGGGACAGCATTCAAGAGACCCAGTACTTC.

V usage is TRBV7-9 and J usage is TRBJ2-7; D is unclear. The CDR3 spans 11 residues. V gave up 4 bases and J gave up 5 bases, with 6 bases separating them. The germline CDR1 and CDR2 sequences are SEHNR and FQNEAQ (reference sequence). CDR3 in amino acids: CASSSSDEQYF. CDR3 coding DNA: TGTGCCAGCAGCTCCAGTGACGAGCAGTACTTC.

V is TRBV9 and J is TRBJ2-6, with a tentative D call TRBD1 (6 bases). The CDR3 has 15 residues. V gave up 3 bases and J gave up 4 bases, with 11 bases separating them. Germline loops: CDR1 SGDLS, CDR2 YYNGEE. CDR3 amino acids: CASSGGQSGANVLTF. The CDR3 region has the DNA TGTGCCAGCAGCGGCGGACAGTCCGGGGCCAACGTCCTGACTTTC. Complete variable domain (other parts from reference TRBV9 and TRBJ2-6): DSGVTQTPKHLITATGQRVTLRCSPRSGDLSVYWYQQSLDQGLQFLIQYYNGEERAKGNILERFSAQQFPDLHSELNLSSLELGDSALYFCASSGGQSGANVLTFGAGSRLTVL.

J is TRBJ2-7 and V is TRBV4-1; D is perhaps TRBD2 (6 bases). The CDR3 contains 14 residues. CDR1 MGHRA and CDR2 YSYEKL come from the germline V gene. V lost 3 bases and J lost 3, with 12 bases in between. This chain's CDR3 is CASSHGGRGYEQYF. The CDR3 DNA is TGCGCCAGCAGCCATGGGGGGAGAGGCTACGAGCAGTACTTC.

V is TRBV28 and J is TRBJ2-7; D remains unclear. CDR3 length equals 14 residues. V lost 3 bases and J lost 0, with 9 bases in between. Germline values: CDR1 MDHEN, CDR2 SYDVKM. The CDR3 loop is CASSFVRISYEQYF. CDR3 nucleotides: TGTGCCAGCAGTTTTGTCAGGATCTCCTACGAGCAGTACTTC.

A few counts support this clone. The gene calls are TRBV7-2 and TRBJ1-2; D is uncertain. From germline, CDR1 is SGHTA and CDR2 FQGNSA. Trimming pared 2 bases from V and 0 bases from J, leaving 10 bases between. This CDR3 contains 15 residues. For the CDR3, the DNA is TGTGCCAGCAGCTTACCCCTGGCTCCTAACTATGGCTACACCTTC. It is translated as CASSLPLAPNYGYTF.

The chain joins TRBV5-4 to TRBJ2-3; 10 bases fit TRBD2. CDR1 and CDR2 (germline): SGHNT, YYREEE (reference sequence). V lost 0 bases, J lost 1 base, and 2 bases stayed unmatched. The CDR3 is 16 residues long. CDR3 sequence: CASSLGGTSGTDTQYF. The CDR3 DNA is TGTGCCAGCAGCTTGGGAGGGACTAGCGGCACAGATACGCAGTATTTT.

This clone was counted between two and nine times. V gene TRBV12-3 or TRBV12-4 combines with J gene TRBJ2-2, with D hard to call. The CDR3 is 12 amino acids. V was cut by 5 bases and J by 10 bases, with 11 bases left in between. The CDR3 loop reads CASSPGILELFF. The DNA of the CDR3 is TGTGCCAGCAGTCCGGGTATTCTGGAGCTGTTTTTT.

V and J are TRBV2 and TRBJ2-7; 8 bases fit TRBD1. Germline V CDR1 and CDR2: SNHLY, FYNNEI. This CDR3 region has 13 residues. Germline trimming cut 7 bases from V and 4 bases from J; bases unmatched to any gene: 6. The CDR3 loop reads CASIETGEYEQYF. In DNA form, the CDR3 reads TGTGCCAGCATCGAGACAGGGGAGTACGAGCAGTACTTC.

The chain joins TRBV20-1 to TRBJ2-7; 10 nucleotides match TRBD2. The junction had 7 bases not matched to a gene; V was cut back by 3 bases and J by 5 bases. The CDR3 extends over 14 amino acids. The germline CDR1 and CDR2 sequences are DFQATT and SNEGSKA (reference sequence). CDR3 loop: CSASSASGSHEQYF. As DNA, the CDR3 is TGCAGTGCTAGTTCGGCTAGCGGGAGCCACGAGCAGTACTTC.

The chain uses TRBV18 and TRBJ2-7; TRBD1 agrees at 7 bases. V gave up 2 bases and J gave up 1 base; unmatched junction bases: 8. Germline V lookup: CDR1 KGHSH, CDR2 LQKENI. The CDR3 is 16 amino acids. The CDR3 region is CASSPSRDRISYEQYF. The DNA for the CDR3 is TGTGCCAGCTCACCATCCCGGGACAGAATTTCCTACGAGCAGTACTTC.

The chain links TRBV19 to TRBJ2-6, with 9 bases that match TRBD1. Germline CDR1 LNHDA, CDR2 SQIVND (reference sequence). Losses at the gene ends were 1 base for V and 1 base for J; bases not matched to a gene: 5. The length of the CDR3 is 18 residues. The CDR3 loop reads CASSIGAGTGSGANVLTF. The CDR3 DNA reads TGTGCCAGTAGTATAGGGGCCGGGACAGGGTCTGGGGCCAACGTCCTGACTTTC.

This clone was detected once. This chain uses TRBV29-1 with TRBJ2-7; D is unresolved. This CDR3 is built from 13 residues. Germline CDR1 SQVTM, CDR2 ANQGSEA. V shed 7 bases and J shed 2 bases, with 15 bases lying between them. DNA of the CDR3: TGCAGCGCTAAAGGTCGAGGTGCCTACGAGCAGTACTTC. Translation gives CSAKGRGAYEQYF.

The chain joins TRBV29-1 to TRBJ2-2; weak D call: TRBD2 (5 bases). Germline CDR1 and CDR2: SQVTM and ANQGSEA. V gave up 4 bases and J gave up 0 bases, with 12 bases separating them. There are 15 residues in the CDR3. The CDR3 DNA reads as TGCAGCGTTGTACCGGGAACTACGAACACCGGGGAGCTGTTTTTT. Its translation: CSVVPGTTNTGELFF.

The chain's CDR3 is CASSRQAGDRETQYF. The CDR3 DNA reads TGCGCCAGCAGCAGACAAGCGGGAGACCGAGAGACCCAGTACTTC. J is TRBJ2-5 and V is TRBV5-1; TRBD2 matches 8 bases. Trimming cost V 4 bases and J 4 bases; bases outside gene matches: 9. This CDR3 spans 15 amino acids. Per germline, CDR1 SGHRS and CDR2 YFSETQ.

The chain has TRBV7-2 and TRBJ2-7, with D hard to call. Looked up from germline, CDR1 is SGHTA and CDR2 is FQGNSA. Trimming pared 0 bases from V and 4 bases from J, leaving 10 bases between. The CDR3 has 14 amino acids. CDR3 nucleotides: TGTGCCAGCAGCTTAGCGCGACTGGGTTACGAGCAGTACTTC. Translation: CASSLARLGYEQYF.

The genes are TRBV24-1 and TRBJ1-1; tentatively, D is TRBD1 (6 bases). The V gene's germline CDR1 is KGHDR and CDR2 SFDVKD. CDR3 length equals 14 residues. The V gene lost 5 bases and the J gene lost 1 base, with 10 bases spanning the gap. The CDR3 loop reads CATSGRGANTEAFF. The CDR3, as DNA: TGTGCCACCAGTGGCCGGGGGGCGAACACTGAAGCTTTCTTT.

Remarks on this clone: Germline and junction disagree at one end, which may indicate a read error. This chain links TRBV3-1 (or the pseudogene TRBV3-2) with TRBJ2-7; TRBD2 aligns across 15 bases. Germline V gives CDR1 LGHDT, CDR2 YNNKEL (reference sequence). The CDR3 length is 15 residues. As DNA, the CDR3 is TGTGCCAGCAGCCAGGAGGCCGGGACTAGCGGGAGGTCTTTTTTC. It specifies CASSQEAGTSGRSFF.

This chain connects TRBV29-1 to TRBJ2-1, with no clear D. This CDR3 spans 13 amino acids. Per germline, CDR1 SQVTM and CDR2 ANQGSEA. V was pared by 6 bases and J by 4 bases, with 13 bases between. CDR3 region: CSVDFQIYNEQFF. In nucleotides, the CDR3 is TGCAGCGTAGACTTCCAAATTTACAATGAGCAGTTCTTC.

This chain joins TRBV4-3 and TRBJ2-7, with 7 positions matching TRBD1. Germline V gives CDR1 LGHNA, CDR2 YSLEER. The V and J ends lost 0 bases and 1 base, in that order; junction bases with no gene match: 9. The CDR3 is 17 residues long. The CDR3, as DNA: TGCGCCAGCAGCCAAGAGGTGCCGACAGGGCGGTCCTACGAGCAGTACTTC. Amino acid sequence: CASSQEVPTGRSYEQYF.

The chain has TRBV18 and TRBJ2-5; 9 bases are shared with TRBD2. CDR1 and CDR2 from the germline V gene are KGHSH and LQKENI. The CDR3 runs 15 residues. V gave up 3 bases and J gave up 2 bases; unmatched junction bases: 4. The DNA of the CDR3 is TGTGCCAGCTCACCTAGCGGGAGAGGTCAAGAGACCCAGTACTTC. As protein: CASSPSGRGQETQYF.

The gene calls are TRBV5-1 and TRBJ2-3; TRBD2 is a possible D gene (5 bases). CDR3 length equals 13 residues. Trimming shortened V by 7 bases and J by 4 bases, and 13 bases separated the two germline ends. Germline V gene lookup returns CDR1 SGHRS and CDR2 YFSETQ. CDR3 sequence reads: CASHTGNADTQYF. CDR3 sequence (DNA): TGCGCCAGCCACACGGGAAACGCAGATACGCAGTATTTT.

The rearrangement joins TRBV9 to TRBJ1-4; D gene uncertain. The CDR3 spans 14 residues. The germline CDR1 and CDR2 sequences are SGDLS and YYNGEE. V lost 2 bases and J lost 2, with 7 bases in between. The CDR3 reads CASSVSGTNEKLFF. The DNA of the CDR3 is TGTGCCAGCAGCGTTTCTGGCACTAATGAAAAACTGTTTTTT.

The chain uses TRBV6-2 or TRBV6-3 and TRBJ1-2; tentative D call: TRBD1 (5 bases). V gave up 7 bases and J gave up 8 bases, with 20 bases separating them. The CDR3 spans 14 residues. In germline, CDR1 is MNHEY, CDR2 SVGEGT. CDR3 coding DNA: TGTGCCAGCACCCCATCGGGGGGAGGCCGAGGCTACACCTTC. This encodes CASTPSGGGRGYTF.

CDR3 nucleotides: TGTGCCAGCAGTGAAGCGCGGACTTCTGGGGCCAACGTCCTGACTTTC. Protein: CASSEARTSGANVLTF. The rearrangement uses TRBV6-1 and TRBJ2-6; D may be TRBD2 (5 bases). This CDR3 is 16 amino acids long. CDR1 is MNHNS and CDR2 is SASEGT in the germline V gene. Trimming took 0 bases from V and 1 from J, leaving 7 bases between them.

This rearrangement joins TRBV4-1 to TRBJ2-7, with 8 bases identical to TRBD2. This CDR3 spans 16 amino acids. The germline gives CDR1 MGHRA, CDR2 YSYEKL. V shed 3 bases and J 3 bases; nucleotides not matched to a gene: 10. CDR3 nucleotides: TGCGCCAGCAGCCAGGCCGGGACTAGACACAGCTACGAGCAGTACTTC. Encoded protein: CASSQAGTRHSYEQYF.

The gene calls are TRBV3-1 (or the pseudogene TRBV3-2) and TRBJ2-7, with TRBD2 matching 8 bases. CDR3 size: 14 residues. V lost 5 bases, J lost 2 bases, and 5 bases stayed unmatched. Germline V gene data show CDR1 as LGHDT and CDR2 as YNNKEL (reference sequence). The CDR3 DNA is TGTGCCAGCAGCAATAGCGGGGCCCCCTACGAGCAGTACTTC. Its protein is CASSNSGAPYEQYF.

The chain employs TRBV2 and TRBJ2-7, with 12 bases that match TRBD2. CDR1 is SNHLY and CDR2 is FYNNEI in the germline V gene. The CDR3 has 20 amino acids. V dropped 6 bases and J dropped 3; count of bases not matched to a gene: 21. The CDR3 bases are TGTGCCAGCAGCCTAGGGGGGGTTCTGACTAGCGGGAGAATTGGCTACGAGCAGTACTTC. It specifies CASSLGGVLTSGRIGYEQYF. The whole variable domain, remainder taken from reference TRBV2 and TRBJ2-7, is EPEVTQTPSHQVTQMGQEVILRCVPISNHLYFYWYRQILGQKVEFLVSFYNNEISEKSEIFDDQFSVERPDGSNFTLKIRSTKLEDSAMYFCASSLGGVLTSGRIGYEQYFGPGTRLTVT.

This clone has only a few counts. J is TRBJ1-2 and V is TRBV27, with D perhaps TRBD1 (5 bases). Germline values: CDR1 MNHEY, CDR2 SMNVEV (reference sequence). V lost 5 bases and J 2 bases, leaving 15 bases between the germline ends. The CDR3 runs 15 residues. The CDR3 nucleotides are TGTGCCAGCAGTCCCAGACAGTGGCAGAACTATGGCTACACCTTC. Translated, it gives CASSPRQWQNYGYTF.

CDR3 region: CASSPIERGYEQYF. Written as DNA, the CDR3 is TGTGCCAGCTCACCGATCGAGCGGGGCTACGAGCAGTACTTC. The V gene is TRBV18, the J gene TRBJ2-7, with 7 bases that match TRBD2. The CDR3 spans 14 residues. J was trimmed by 3 bases and V by 3 bases; bases with no gene match: 5. Germline CDR1 KGHSH, CDR2 LQKENI.

This clone was observed once. The V and J genes are TRBV7-3 and TRBJ2-1; possibly TRBD2 for D (5 bases). Trimming stripped 5 bases from V and 8 bases from J, with 10 bases between. The CDR3 covers 12 residues. Germline V CDR1 and CDR2: SGHTA, FQGTGA. CDR3 DNA sequence: TGTGCCAGCAGCCCAGGAGGCGATGAGCAGTTCTTC. It is translated as CASSPGGDEQFF.

This chain connects TRBV24-1 to TRBJ1-2; no clear D gene. The germline V gene encodes CDR1 KGHDR and CDR2 SFDVKD. The V end was cut by 6 bases, the J end by 6 bases, with 13 bases between. This CDR3 is built from 13 residues. The CDR3 DNA reads TGTGCCACCAGTAAGCAGCCGGGGAATGGCTACACCTTC. Amino acid sequence: CATSKQPGNGYTF.